These 2 T cell receptor beta chains share one sample of origin, sequenced in a study of blood T cell repertoires in COVID-19. Sequencing used immunoSEQ multiplex PCR; TCRdb keeps in-frame clones, though not all of them. The data hold 190,000 or so clones, with approximately 82% observed a single time. The sample consisted of peripheral blood. Receptors originate from a human donor with acute or convalescent COVID-19. The donor label of this sample is uncertain.

The rearrangement uses TRBV6-5 and TRBJ1-1; weak D call: TRBD1 (6 bases). Germline V CDR1 and CDR2: MNHEY, SVGAGI. The CDR3 extends over 14 amino acids. With 2 bases removed from V and 3 bases from J, the gap between germline ends came to 10 bases. CDR3 sequence: CASSYLRGYTEAFF. The CDR3 DNA follows: TGTGCCAGCAGTTACCTCAGGGGCTACACTGAAGCTTTCTTT.

The genes are TRBV2 and TRBJ1-2; D remains ambiguous. CDR1 is SNHLY, CDR2 FYNNEI, per germline. Deletions cut 0 bases from V and 4 bases from J, with 6 bases between. CDR3 size: 13 residues. CDR3 nucleotides: TGTGCCAGCAGTGAAGCAGAGATCTATGGCTACACCTTC. As protein: CASSEAEIYGYTF.